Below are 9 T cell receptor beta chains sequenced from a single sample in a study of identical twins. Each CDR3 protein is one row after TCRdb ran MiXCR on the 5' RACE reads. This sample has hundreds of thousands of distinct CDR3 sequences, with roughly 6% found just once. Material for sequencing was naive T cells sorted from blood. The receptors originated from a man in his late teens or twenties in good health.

Here the CDR3 DNA reads TGTGCCAGCAGCTACAAATCCGGACCTGCGGAGACCCAGTACTTC. This gives the protein CASSYKSGPAETQYF. The chain uses TRBV7-8 and TRBJ2-5; no definite D call. Trimming left V 4 bases short and J 5 bases short, with 17 bases between. This CDR3 comprises 15 residues. Germline V gene lookup returns CDR1 SGHVS and CDR2 FQNEAQ.

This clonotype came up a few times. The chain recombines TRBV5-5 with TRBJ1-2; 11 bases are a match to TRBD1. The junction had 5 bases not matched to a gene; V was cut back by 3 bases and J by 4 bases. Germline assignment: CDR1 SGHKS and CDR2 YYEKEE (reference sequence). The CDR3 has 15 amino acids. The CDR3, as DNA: TGTGCCAGCAGCTCCCCGGGACAGGGGGTCTATGGCTACACCTTC. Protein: CASSSPGQGVYGYTF. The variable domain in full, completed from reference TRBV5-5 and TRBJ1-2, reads DAGVTQSPTHLIKTRGQQVTLRCSPISGHKSVSWYQQVLGQGPQFIFQYYEKEERGRGNFPDRFSARQFPNYSSELNVNALLLGDSALYLCASSSPGQGVYGYTFGSGTRLTVV.

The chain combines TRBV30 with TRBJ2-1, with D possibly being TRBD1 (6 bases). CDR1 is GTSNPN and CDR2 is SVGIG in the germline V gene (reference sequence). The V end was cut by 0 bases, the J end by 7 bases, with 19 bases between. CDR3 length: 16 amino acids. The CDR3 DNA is TGTGCCTGGAGTGTAAAGGGCAGGGGATTGAGGAATGAGCAGTTCTTC. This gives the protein CAWSVKGRGLRNEQFF.

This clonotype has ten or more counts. The CDR3 here is CASRGDYQETQYF. The CDR3 nucleotides read TGTGCCAGCAGGGGGGACTACCAAGAGACCCAGTACTTC. The gene calls are TRBV4-2 and TRBJ2-5; weak D call: TRBD2 (6 bases). This CDR3 has 13 amino acids. V was clipped by 6 bases and J by 0 bases, with 8 bases between them. The germline V gene encodes CDR1 LGHNA and CDR2 YNFKEQ.

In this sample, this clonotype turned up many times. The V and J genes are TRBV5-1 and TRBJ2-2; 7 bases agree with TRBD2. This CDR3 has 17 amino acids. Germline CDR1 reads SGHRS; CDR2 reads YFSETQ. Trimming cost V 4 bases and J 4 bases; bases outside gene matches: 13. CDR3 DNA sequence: TGCGCCAGCAGCGAAAGAGGACTAGTTGAGGCCACCGGGGAGCTGTTTTTT. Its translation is CASSERGLVEATGELFF.

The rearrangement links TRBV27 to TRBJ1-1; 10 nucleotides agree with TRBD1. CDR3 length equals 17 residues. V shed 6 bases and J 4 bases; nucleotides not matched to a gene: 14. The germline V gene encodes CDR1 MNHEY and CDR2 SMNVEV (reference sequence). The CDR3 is CASRQRMTGGAPTEAFF. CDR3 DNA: TGTGCCAGCAGACAAAGAATGACAGGGGGCGCGCCCACTGAAGCTTTCTTT.

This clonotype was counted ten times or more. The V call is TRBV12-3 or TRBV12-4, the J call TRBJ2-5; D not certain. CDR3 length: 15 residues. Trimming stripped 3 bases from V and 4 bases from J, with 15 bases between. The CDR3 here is CASSFRHGVGETQYF. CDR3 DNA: TGTGCCAGCAGTTTCCGACATGGGGTAGGAGAGACCCAGTACTTC.

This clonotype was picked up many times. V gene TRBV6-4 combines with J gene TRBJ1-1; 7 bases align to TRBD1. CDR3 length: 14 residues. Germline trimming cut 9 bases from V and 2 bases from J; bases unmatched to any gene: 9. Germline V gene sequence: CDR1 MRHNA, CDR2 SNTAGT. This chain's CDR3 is CARGDSTLNTEAFF. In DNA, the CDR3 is TGTGCCAGGGGGGACAGCACCTTAAACACTGAAGCTTTCTTT.

The CDR3, as DNA: TGTGCCAGCTCCTCAAGATCCGGGGCAGATACGCAGTATTTT. Protein: CASSSRSGADTQYF. J is TRBJ2-3 and V is TRBV3-1; weak D call: TRBD2 (5 bases). V shed 8 bases and J shed 4 bases, with 16 bases lying between them. The CDR3 has 14 amino acids. Germline lookup yields CDR1 LGHDT and CDR2 YNNKEL (reference sequence).